What follows describes a single TCR beta chain. TCRdb's table, derived via immunoSEQ multiplex PCR, lists solely in-frame clones and lacks some. The sample has tens of thousands of clones, roughly 73% seen once. The CDR3 spans 14 residues. Germline lookup yields CDR1 SGHTA and CDR2 FQGNSA. V dropped 1 base and J dropped 4 bases, with 10 bases sitting between them. These data belong to a study of blood T cell repertoires in COVID-19. The rearrangement links TRBV7-2 to TRBJ1-1; D is perhaps TRBD1 (6 bases). Sequenced material: peripheral blood. This TCR was recovered from an elderly man with acute or convalescent COVID-19. The CDR3 spells CASSLGIGGTEAFF. The CDR3 nucleotides read TGTGCCAGCAGCTTAGGGATAGGGGGCACTGAAGCTTTCTTT.